This TCR beta chain was captured in a study of shared clonotypes between healthy human individuals. Using immunoSEQ multiplex PCR, the repertoire was profiled, and TCRdb retains in-frame clones only, with some absent. Of more than 550,000 clones in the sample, about nine tenths were seen once. The clonotype originates from a man between 18 and 29 years old in good health. Some clones in this sample may be carry-over from other donors' samples. Sequenced material: memory CD8+ T cells from PBMCs. Noted subset: CD45RO+ cells pooled with CCR7-negative TemRA cells.

The CDR3 loop reads CASSEGWRDVGGPNYGYTF. CDR3 nucleotide sequence: TGTGCCAGCAGTGAAGGATGGAGGGACGTCGGAGGACCTAACTATGGCTACACCTTC. This chain connects TRBV2 to TRBJ1-2; the D gene is possibly TRBD1 (5 bases). The CDR3 extends over 19 amino acids. Trimming took 1 base from V and 0 from J, leaving 21 bases between them. Germline V gives CDR1 SNHLY, CDR2 FYNNEI.